This is a list of T cell receptor beta chains from one sample in a study of T cell changes during pregnancy in multiple sclerosis. Assay used: immunoSEQ multiplex PCR; TCRdb lists only in-frame clones, some missing. This sample has approximately 30,000 clones; 80% to 90% occur once, and the top ten carry over 8.5%. The specimen was CD8+ T cells from peripheral blood mononuclear cells, collected in the third trimester of pregnancy. The receptors come from a female donor with multiple sclerosis, enrolled in a pregnancy study. CDR3s include the opening cysteine and the closing phenylalanine or tryptophan.

V gene	J gene	CDR3 protein
TRBV21-1	TRBJ2-5	CASSIQRGIQETQYF
TRBV6-5	TRBJ2-1	CASSYSGGTSNEQFF
TRBV29-1	TRBJ1-1	CSVAHPGGNTEAFF
TRBV5-8	TRBJ2-2	CASSPPIHRDGTGELFF
TRBV18	TRBJ2-2	CASSPNFSGSNTGELFF
TRBV5-4	TRBJ2-1	CASSAGQGGNEQFF
TRBV7-8	TRBJ2-7	CASSPDSSYEQYF
TRBV12-2	TRBJ2-7	CASHFRRGSHEQYF
TRBV6-5	TRBJ2-1	CASTRLAGSYNEQFF
TRBV10-2	TRBJ1-2	CASSQRGRDYGYTF
TRBV28	TRBJ2-7	CASSMTGFSYEQYF
TRBV2	TRBJ1-2	CASLTGGIGYTF
TRBV6-1	TRBJ2-7	CASSEGRGTYEQYF
TRBV27	TRBJ2-3	CASSFSYPDTQYF
TRBV28	TRBJ1-1	CASSLSGGLGTEAFF
TRBV7-6	TRBJ2-2	CASSLWDFPNTGELFF
TRBV29-1	TRBJ1-3	CSAGGLPSYGNTIYF
TRBV27	TRBJ1-3	CASSLSGRANSGNTIYF
TRBV5-4	TRBJ1-1	CASSSGGEDTEAFF
TRBV27	TRBJ2-7	CASSSDRGPYEQYF
TRBV14	TRBJ2-1	CASSQGEGYNEQFF
TRBV7-2	TRBJ2-2	CASSPTGLRELFF
TRBV5-1	TRBJ2-1	CASSLPGLAAGGDEQFF
TRBV27	TRBJ1-6	CASSFQASPSYNSPLHF
TRBV30	TRBJ2-7	CAWSVRWGGYEQYF
TRBV6-6	TRBJ2-7	CASSPGQSYEQYF
TRBV4-1	TRBJ1-4	CASSEQGAGEKLFF
TRBV6-5	TRBJ1-1	CASRQDGITEAFF
TRBV5-1	TRBJ1-5	CASSPGDRFNQPQHF
TRBV5-6	TRBJ1-5	CASSQINQPQHF